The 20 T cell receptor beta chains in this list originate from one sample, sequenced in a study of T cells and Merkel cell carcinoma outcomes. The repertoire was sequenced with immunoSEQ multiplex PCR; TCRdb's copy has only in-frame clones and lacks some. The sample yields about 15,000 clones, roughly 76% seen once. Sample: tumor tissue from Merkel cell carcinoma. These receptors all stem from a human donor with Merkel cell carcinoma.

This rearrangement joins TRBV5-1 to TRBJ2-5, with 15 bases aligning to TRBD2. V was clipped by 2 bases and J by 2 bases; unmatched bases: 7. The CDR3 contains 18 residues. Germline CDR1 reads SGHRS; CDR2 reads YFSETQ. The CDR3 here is CASSFGLAGGPGQETQYF. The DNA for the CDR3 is TGCGCCAGCAGCTTCGGACTAGCGGGGGGGCCGGGTCAAGAGACCCAGTACTTC.

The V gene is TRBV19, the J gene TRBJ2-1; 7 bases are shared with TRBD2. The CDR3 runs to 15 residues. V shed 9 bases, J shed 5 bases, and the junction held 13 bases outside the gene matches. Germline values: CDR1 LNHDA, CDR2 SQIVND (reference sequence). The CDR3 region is CASQTLTGGHNEQFF. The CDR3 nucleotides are TGTGCCAGCCAGACCTTGACGGGAGGTCACAATGAGCAGTTCTTC. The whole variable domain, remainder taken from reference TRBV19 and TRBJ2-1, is DGGITQSPKYLFRKEGQNVTLSCEQNLNHDAMYWYRQDPGQGLRLIYYSQIVNDFQKGDIAEGYSVSREKKESFPLTVTSAQKNPTAFYLCASQTLTGGHNEQFFGPGTRLTVL.

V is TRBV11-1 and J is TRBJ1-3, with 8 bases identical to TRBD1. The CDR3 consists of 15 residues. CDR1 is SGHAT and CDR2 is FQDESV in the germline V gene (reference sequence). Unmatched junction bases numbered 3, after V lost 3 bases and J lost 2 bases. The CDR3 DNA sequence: TGTGCCAGCAGCTTCGACAGGGGAGCTGGAAACACCATATATTTT. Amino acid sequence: CASSFDRGAGNTIYF.

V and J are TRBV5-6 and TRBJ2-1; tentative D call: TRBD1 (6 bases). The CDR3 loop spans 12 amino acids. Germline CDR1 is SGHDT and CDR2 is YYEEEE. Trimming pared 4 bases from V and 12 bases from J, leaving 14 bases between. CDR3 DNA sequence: TGTGCCAGCAGCATCGGACAGAATACGCAGTTCTTC. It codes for CASSIGQNTQFF.

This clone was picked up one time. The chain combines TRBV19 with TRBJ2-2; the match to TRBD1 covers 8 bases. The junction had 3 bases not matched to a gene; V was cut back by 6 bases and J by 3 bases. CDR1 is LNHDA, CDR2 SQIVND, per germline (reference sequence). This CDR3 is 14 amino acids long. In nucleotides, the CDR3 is TGTGCCAGTAGGCAGGGGGCGCACACCGGGGAGCTGTTTTTT. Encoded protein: CASRQGAHTGELFF.

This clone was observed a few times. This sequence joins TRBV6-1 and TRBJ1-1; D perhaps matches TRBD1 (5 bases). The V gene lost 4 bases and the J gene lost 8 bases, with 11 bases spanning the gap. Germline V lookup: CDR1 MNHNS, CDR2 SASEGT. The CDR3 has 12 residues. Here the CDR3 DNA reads TGTGCCAGCAGTGGGCAGGGCCGCGAAGCTTTCTTT. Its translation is CASSGQGREAFF.

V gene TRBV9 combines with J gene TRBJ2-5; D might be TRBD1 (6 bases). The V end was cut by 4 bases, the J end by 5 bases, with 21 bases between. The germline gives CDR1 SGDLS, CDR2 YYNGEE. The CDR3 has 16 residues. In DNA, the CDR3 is TGTGCCAGCAGCCACCTCACTGGGGGCTCCGGGGAGACCCAGTACTTC. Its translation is CASSHLTGGSGETQYF.

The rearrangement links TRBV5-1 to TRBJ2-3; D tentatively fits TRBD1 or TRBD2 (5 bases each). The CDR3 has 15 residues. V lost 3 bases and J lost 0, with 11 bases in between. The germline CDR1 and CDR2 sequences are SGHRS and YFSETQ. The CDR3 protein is CASSSSGSSTDTQYF. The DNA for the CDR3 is TGCGCCAGCAGCTCCTCAGGGAGTAGCACAGATACGCAGTATTTT.

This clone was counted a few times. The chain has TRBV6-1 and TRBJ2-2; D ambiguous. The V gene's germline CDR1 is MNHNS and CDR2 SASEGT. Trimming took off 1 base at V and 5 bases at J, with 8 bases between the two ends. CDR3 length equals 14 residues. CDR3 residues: CASSEGYQTGELFF. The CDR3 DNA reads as TGTGCCAGCAGTGAAGGTTACCAGACCGGGGAGCTGTTTTTT.

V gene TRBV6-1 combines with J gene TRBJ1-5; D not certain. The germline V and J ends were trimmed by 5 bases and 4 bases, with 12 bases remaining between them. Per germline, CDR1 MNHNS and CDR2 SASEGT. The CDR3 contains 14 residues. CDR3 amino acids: CASSPGEWNQPQHF. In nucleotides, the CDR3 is TGTGCCAGCAGTCCAGGAGAGTGGAATCAGCCCCAGCATTTT.

The CDR3 reads CASSVGIGYQETQYF. DNA for the CDR3: TGTGCCAGCAGCGTAGGAATAGGATACCAAGAGACCCAGTACTTC. This sequence joins TRBV9 and TRBJ2-5; D gene unclear. The V and J ends lost 0 bases and 0 bases respectively, with 9 bases between them. CDR3 length: 15 residues. Germline-derived CDR1 and CDR2 are SGDLS and YYNGEE.

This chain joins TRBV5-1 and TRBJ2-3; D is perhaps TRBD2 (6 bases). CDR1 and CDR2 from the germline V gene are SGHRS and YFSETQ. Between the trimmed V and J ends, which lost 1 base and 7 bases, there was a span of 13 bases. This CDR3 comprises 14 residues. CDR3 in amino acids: CASSLTGEAYTQYF. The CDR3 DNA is TGCGCCAGCAGCTTGACGGGAGAGGCATATACGCAGTATTTT.

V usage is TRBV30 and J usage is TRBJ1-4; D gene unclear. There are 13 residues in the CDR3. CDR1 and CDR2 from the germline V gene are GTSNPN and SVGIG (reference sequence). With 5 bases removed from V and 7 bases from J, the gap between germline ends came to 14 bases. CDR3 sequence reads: CAWQPAPAEKLFF. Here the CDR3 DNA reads TGTGCCTGGCAACCAGCCCCTGCTGAAAAACTGTTTTTT.

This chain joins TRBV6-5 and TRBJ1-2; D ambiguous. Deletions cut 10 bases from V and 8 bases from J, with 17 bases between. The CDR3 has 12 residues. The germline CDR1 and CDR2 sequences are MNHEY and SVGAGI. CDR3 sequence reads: CATSGGYLGYTF. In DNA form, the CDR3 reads TGTGCCACCTCAGGAGGATACTTAGGCTACACCTTC.

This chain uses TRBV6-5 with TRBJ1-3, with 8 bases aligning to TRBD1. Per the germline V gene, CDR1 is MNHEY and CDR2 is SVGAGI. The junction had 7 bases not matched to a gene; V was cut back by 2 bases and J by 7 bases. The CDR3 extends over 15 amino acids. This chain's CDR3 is CASSYTTRTGNTIYF. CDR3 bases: TGTGCCAGCAGTTACACCACCAGGACAGGGAACACCATATATTTT.

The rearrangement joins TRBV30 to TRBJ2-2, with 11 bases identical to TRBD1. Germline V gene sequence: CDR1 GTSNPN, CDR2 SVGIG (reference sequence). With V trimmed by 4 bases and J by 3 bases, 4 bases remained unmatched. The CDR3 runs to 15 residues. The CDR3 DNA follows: TGTGCCTGGAAAGGACAGGGGGCGGACACCGGGGAGCTGTTTTTT. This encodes CAWKGQGADTGELFF.

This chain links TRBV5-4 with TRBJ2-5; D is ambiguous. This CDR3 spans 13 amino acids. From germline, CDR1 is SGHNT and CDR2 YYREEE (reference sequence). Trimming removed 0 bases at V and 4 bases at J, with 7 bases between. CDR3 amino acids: CASSLALGETQYF. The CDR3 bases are TGTGCCAGCAGCTTGGCACTGGGAGAGACCCAGTACTTC.

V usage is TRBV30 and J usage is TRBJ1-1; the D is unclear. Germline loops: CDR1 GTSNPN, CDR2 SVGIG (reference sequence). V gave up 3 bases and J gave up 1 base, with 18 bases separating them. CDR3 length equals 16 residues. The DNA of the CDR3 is TGTGCCTGGAGCCCTAAGGCTGGGCTCCGGAACACTGAAGCTTTCTTT. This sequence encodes CAWSPKAGLRNTEAFF.

CDR3 region: CASSQEDWMGGGAGNEQFF. CDR3 sequence (DNA): TGTGCCAGCAGCCAAGAGGACTGGATGGGCGGGGGGGCTGGAAATGAGCAGTTCTTC. This chain uses TRBV4-2 with TRBJ2-1, with 9 bases identical to TRBD2. V gave up 0 bases and J gave up 7 bases; unmatched junction bases: 16. The germline V gene encodes CDR1 LGHNA and CDR2 YNFKEQ. The CDR3 contains 19 residues.

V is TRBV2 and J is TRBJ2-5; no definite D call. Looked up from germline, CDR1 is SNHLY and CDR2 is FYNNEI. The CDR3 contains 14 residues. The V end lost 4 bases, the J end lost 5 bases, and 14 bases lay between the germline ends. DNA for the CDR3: TGTGCCAGCAGTGGTAGCAGTCAAGGGGAGACCCAGTACTTC. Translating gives CASSGSSQGETQYF.